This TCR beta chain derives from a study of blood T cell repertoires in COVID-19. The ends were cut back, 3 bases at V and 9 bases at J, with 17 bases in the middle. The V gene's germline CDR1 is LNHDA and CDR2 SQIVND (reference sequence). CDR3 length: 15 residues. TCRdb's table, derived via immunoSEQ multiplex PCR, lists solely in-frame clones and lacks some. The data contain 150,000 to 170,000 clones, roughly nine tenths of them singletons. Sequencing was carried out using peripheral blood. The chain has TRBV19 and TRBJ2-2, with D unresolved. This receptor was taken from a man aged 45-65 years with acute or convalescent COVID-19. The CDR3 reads CASSIVAGFPRELFF. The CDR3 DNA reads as TGTGCCAGTAGTATTGTGGCAGGTTTTCCCAGGGAGCTGTTTTTT.